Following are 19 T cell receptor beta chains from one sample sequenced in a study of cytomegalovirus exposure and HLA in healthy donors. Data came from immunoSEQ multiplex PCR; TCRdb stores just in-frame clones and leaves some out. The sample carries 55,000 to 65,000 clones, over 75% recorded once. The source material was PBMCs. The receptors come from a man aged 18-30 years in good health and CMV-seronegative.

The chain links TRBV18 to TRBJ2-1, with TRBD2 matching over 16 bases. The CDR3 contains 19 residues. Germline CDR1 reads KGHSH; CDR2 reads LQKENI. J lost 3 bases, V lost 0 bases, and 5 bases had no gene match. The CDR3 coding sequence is TGTGCCAGCTCACCACCGGGACTAGCGGGAGGGGCACACTACAATGAGCAGTTCTTC. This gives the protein CASSPPGLAGGAHYNEQFF.

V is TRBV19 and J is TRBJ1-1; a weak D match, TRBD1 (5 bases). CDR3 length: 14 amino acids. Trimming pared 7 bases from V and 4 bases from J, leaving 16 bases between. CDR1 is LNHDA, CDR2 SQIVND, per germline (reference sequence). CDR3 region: CASKFGSGGTEAFF. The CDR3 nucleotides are TGTGCCAGTAAATTCGGCTCGGGGGGCACTGAAGCTTTCTTT.

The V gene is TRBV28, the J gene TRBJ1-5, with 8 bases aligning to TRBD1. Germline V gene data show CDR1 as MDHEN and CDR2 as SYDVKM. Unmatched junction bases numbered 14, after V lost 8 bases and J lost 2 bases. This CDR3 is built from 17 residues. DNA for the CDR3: TGTGCCAGCCAACGAAACGGACAGGGCACTGGCAATCAGCCCCAGCATTTT. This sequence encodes CASQRNGQGTGNQPQHF. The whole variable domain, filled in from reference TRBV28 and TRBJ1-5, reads DVKVTQSSRYLVKRTGEKVFLECVQDMDHENMFWYRQDPGLGLRLIYFSYDVKMKEKGDIPEGYSVSREKKERFSLILESASTNQTSMYLCASQRNGQGTGNQPQHFGDGTRLSIL.

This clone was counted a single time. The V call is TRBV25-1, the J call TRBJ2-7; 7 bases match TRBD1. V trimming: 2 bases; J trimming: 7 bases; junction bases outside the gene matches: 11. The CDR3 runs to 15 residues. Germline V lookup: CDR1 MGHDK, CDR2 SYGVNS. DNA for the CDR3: TGTGCCAGCAGTGAAGTGACAGGGCAGTTTAAGGAGCAGTACTTC. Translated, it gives CASSEVTGQFKEQYF.

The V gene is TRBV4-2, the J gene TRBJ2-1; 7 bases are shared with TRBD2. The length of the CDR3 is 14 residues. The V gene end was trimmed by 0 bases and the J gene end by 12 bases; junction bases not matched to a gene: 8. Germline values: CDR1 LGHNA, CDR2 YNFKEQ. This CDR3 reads CASSQERGGGGQFF. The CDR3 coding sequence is TGTGCCAGCAGCCAAGAGAGGGGCGGCGGGGGGCAGTTCTTC.

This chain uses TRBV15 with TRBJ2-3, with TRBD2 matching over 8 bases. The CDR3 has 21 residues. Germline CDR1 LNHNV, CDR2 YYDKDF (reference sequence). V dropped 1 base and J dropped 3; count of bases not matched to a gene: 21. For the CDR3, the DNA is TGTGCCACCAGCAGAGGGCTGACGGGAGGGCCGGACGGCTATTTGACAGATACGCAGTATTTT. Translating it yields CATSRGLTGGPDGYLTDTQYF.

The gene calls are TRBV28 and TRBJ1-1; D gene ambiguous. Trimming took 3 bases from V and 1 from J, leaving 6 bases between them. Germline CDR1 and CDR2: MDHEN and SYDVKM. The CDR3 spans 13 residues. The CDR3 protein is CASSFGGNTEAFF. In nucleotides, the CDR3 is TGTGCCAGCAGTTTCGGCGGGAACACTGAAGCTTTCTTT.

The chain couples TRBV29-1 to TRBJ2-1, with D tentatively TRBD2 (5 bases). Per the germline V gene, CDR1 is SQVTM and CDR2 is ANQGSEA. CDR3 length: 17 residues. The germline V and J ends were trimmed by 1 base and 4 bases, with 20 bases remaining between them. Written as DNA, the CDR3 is TGCAGCGTTGAAGGGTTAGAGGGTCCCGTCCTATACAATGAGCAGTTCTTC. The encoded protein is CSVEGLEGPVLYNEQFF.

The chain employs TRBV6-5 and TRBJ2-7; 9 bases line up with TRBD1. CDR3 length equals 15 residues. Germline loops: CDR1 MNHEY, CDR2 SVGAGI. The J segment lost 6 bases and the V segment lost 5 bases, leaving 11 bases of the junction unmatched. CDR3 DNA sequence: TGTGCCAGCAGTACCGGGACAGGGAAAAGGGGCGAGCAGTACTTC. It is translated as CASSTGTGKRGEQYF.

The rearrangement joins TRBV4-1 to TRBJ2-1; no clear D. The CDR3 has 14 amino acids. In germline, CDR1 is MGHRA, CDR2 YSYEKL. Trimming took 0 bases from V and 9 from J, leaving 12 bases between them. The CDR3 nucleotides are TGCGCCAGCAGCCAAGATCCCCGCTACCCTGAGCAGTTCTTC. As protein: CASSQDPRYPEQFF.

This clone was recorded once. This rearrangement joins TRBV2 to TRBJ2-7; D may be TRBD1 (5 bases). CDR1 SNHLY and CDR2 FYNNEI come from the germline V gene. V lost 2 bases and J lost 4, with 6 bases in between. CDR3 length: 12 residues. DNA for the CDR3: TGTGCCAGCAGTGAAACAGGATACGAGCAGTACTTC. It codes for CASSETGYEQYF.

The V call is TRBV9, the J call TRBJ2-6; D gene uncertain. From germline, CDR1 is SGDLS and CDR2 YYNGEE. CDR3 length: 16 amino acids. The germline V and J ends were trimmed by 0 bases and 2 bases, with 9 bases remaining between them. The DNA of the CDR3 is TGTGCCAGCAGCGTAGCTGTTGGCCCTGGGGCCAACGTCCTGACTTTC. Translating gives CASSVAVGPGANVLTF.

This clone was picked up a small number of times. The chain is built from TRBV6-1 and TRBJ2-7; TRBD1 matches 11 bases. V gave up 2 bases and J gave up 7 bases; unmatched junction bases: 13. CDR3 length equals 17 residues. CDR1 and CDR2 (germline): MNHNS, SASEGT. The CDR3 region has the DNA TGTGCCAGCAGTGAAAGGGCTGGGGACAGGGGGGCCAGAGAGCAGTACTTC. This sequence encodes CASSERAGDRGAREQYF.

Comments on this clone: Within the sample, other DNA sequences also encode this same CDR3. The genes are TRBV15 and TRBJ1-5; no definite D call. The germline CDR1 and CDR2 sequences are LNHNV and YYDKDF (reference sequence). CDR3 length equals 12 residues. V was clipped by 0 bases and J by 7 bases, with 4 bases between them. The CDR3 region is CATSRDQQPQHF. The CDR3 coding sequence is TGTGCCACCAGCAGAGACCAGCAGCCCCAGCATTTT.

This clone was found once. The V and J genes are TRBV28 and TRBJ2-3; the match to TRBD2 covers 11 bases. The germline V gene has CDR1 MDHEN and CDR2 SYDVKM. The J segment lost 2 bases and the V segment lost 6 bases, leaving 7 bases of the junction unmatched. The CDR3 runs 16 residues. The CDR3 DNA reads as TGTGCCAGCAGCTTAGCGGGAGGGCTATTCACAGATACGCAGTATTTT. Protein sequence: CASSLAGGLFTDTQYF.

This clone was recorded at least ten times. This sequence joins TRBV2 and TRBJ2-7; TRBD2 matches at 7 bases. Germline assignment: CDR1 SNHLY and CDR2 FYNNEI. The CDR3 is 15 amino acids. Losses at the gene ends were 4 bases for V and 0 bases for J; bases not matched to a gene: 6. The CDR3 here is CASSATSALSYEQYF. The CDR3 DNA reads TGTGCCAGCAGTGCCACTAGCGCCCTCTCCTACGAGCAGTACTTC.

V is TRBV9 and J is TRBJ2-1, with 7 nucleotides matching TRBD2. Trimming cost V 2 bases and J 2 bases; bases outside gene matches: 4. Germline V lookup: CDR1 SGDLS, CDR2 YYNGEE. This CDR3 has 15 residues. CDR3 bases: TGTGCCAGCAGCGTCGGGGGGAGGGCCTACAATGAGCAGTTCTTC. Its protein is CASSVGGRAYNEQFF.

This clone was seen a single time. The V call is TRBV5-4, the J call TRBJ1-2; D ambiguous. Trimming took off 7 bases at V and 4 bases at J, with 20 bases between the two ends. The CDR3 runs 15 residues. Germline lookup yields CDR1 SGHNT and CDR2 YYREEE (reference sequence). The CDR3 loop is CASWSLPGKTYGYTF. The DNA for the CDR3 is TGTGCCAGCTGGTCTCTACCAGGAAAGACCTATGGCTACACCTTC.

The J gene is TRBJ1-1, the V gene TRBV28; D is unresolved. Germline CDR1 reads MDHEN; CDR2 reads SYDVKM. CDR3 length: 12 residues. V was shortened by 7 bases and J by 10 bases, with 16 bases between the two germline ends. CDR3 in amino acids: CASILPSGIAFF. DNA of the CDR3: TGTGCCAGCATCCTTCCTTCCGGGATAGCTTTCTTT. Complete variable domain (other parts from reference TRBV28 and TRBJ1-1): DVKVTQSSRYLVKRTGEKVFLECVQDMDHENMFWYRQDPGLGLRLIYFSYDVKMKEKGDIPEGYSVSREKKERFSLILESASTNQTSMYLCASILPSGIAFFGQGTRLTVV.